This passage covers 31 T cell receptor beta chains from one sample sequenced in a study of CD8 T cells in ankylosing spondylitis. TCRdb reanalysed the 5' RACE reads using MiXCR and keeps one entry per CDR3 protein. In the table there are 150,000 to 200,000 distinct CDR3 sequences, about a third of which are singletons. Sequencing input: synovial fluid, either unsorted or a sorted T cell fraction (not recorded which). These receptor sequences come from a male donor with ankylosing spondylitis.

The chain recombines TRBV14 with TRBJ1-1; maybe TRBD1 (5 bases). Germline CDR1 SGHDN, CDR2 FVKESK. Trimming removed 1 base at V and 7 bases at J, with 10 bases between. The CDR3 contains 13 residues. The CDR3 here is CASSQVGEGEAFF. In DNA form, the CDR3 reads TGTGCCAGCAGCCAAGTGGGGGAAGGTGAAGCTTTCTTT.

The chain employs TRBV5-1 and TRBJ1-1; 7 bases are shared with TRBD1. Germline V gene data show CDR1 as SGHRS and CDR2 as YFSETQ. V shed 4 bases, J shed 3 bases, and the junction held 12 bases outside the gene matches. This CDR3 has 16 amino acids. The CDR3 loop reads CASSLEGQEFYTEAFF. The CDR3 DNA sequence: TGCGCCAGCAGCCTAGAAGGACAGGAATTCTACACTGAAGCTTTCTTT.

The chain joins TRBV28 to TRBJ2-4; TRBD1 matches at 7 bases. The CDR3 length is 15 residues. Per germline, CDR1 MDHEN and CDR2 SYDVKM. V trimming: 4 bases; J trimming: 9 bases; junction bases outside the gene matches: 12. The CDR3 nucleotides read TGTGCCAGCAGTTCCGCACACGGGACAGTGGGCATTCAGTACTTC. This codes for CASSSAHGTVGIQYF.

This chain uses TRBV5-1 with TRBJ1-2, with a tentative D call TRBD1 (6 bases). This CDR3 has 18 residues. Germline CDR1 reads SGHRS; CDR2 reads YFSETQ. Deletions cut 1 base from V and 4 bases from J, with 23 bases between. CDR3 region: CASSLLPGLQQGPYGYTF. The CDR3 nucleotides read TGCGCCAGCAGCTTGCTACCCGGTCTTCAACAGGGTCCCTATGGCTACACCTTC.

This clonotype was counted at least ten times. The CDR3 DNA follows: TGTGCCAGCAGTAAACCCACTAGCGGGAGGTTTTACGAGCAGTACTTC. It is translated as CASSKPTSGRFYEQYF. The chain combines TRBV12-3 or TRBV12-4 with TRBJ2-7; 12 positions match TRBD2. The trim removed 5 bases at V and 4 bases at J, leaving 9 bases unmatched. This CDR3 has 16 residues.

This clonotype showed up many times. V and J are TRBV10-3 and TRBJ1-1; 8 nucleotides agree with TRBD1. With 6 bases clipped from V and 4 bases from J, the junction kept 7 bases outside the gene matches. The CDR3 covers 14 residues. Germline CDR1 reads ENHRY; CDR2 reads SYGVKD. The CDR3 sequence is CAIRADRDGTEAFF. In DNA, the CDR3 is TGTGCCATCAGGGCGGACAGGGACGGCACTGAAGCTTTCTTT.

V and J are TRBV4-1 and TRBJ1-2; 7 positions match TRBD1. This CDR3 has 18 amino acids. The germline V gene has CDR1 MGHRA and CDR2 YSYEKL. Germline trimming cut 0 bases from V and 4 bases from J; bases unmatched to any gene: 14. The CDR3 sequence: CASSQDWRGLTSSYGYTF. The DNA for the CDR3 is TGCGCCAGCAGCCAAGATTGGAGGGGGCTGACTAGTAGCTATGGCTACACCTTC.

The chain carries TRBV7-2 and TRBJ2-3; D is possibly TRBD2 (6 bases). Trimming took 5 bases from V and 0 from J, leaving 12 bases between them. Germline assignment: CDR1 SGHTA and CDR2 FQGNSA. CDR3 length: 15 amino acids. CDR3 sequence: CASSPRGLSTDTQYF. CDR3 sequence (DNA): TGTGCCAGCAGCCCCCGGGGACTTAGCACAGATACGCAGTATTTT.

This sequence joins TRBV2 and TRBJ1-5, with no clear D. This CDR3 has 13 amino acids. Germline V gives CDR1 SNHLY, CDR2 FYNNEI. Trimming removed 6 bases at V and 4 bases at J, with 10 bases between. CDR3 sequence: CASRPGRNQPQHF. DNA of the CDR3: TGTGCCAGCAGACCCGGAAGAAATCAGCCCCAGCATTTT.

The CDR3 here is CASSLSTGGGPKNIQYF. CDR3 nucleotide sequence: TGTGCCAGCAGTTTAAGCACAGGGGGTGGACCAAAAAACATTCAGTACTTC. The V call is TRBV12-3 or TRBV12-4, the J call TRBJ2-4; 8 nucleotides line up with TRBD1. V shed 2 bases, J shed 4 bases, and the junction held 10 bases outside the gene matches. This CDR3 is built from 17 residues.

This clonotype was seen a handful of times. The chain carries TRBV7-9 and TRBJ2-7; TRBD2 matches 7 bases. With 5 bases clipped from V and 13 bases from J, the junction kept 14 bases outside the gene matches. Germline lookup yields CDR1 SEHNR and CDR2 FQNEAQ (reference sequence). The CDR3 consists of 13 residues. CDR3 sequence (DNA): TGTGCCAGCAGCGGTTTGATGGGCGGGAGCTTATACTTC. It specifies CASSGLMGGSLYF.

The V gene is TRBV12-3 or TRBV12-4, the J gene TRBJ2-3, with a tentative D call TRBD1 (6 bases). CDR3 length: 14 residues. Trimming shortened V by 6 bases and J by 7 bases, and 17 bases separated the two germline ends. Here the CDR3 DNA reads TGTGCCAGCAGGATTATCACCACAGGGAATACGCAGTATTTT. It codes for CASRIITTGNTQYF.

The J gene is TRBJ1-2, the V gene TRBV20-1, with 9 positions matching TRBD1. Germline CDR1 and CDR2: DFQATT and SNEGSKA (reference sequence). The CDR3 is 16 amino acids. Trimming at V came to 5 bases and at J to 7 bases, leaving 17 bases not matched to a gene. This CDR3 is CSAPTGTGPSMGGYTF. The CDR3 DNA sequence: TGCAGTGCTCCTACCGGGACAGGGCCCAGTATGGGTGGCTACACCTTC.

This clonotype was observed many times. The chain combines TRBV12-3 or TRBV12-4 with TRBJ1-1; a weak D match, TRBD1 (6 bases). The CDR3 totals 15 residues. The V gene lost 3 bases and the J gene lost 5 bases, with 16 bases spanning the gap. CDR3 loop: CASSLGYRARTEAFF. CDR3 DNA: TGTGCCAGCAGTTTGGGTTACAGGGCGAGGACTGAAGCTTTCTTT.

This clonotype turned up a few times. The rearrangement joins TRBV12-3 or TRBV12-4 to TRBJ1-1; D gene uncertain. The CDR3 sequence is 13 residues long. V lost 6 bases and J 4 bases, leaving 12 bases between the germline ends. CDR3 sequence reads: CASSFREGTEAFF. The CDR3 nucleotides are TGTGCCAGCAGCTTTCGGGAGGGCACTGAAGCTTTCTTT.

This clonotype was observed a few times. CDR3 in DNA: TGCAGTGCTCTACAACCTAGCGGGAGGATCTCAGATACGCAGTATTTT. Translation: CSALQPSGRISDTQYF. J is TRBJ2-3 and V is TRBV20-1; 11 bases align to TRBD2. Germline CDR1 reads DFQATT; CDR2 reads SNEGSKA (reference sequence). CDR3 length equals 16 residues. J gave up 4 bases and V 5 bases, and 11 bases lay outside the gene matches.

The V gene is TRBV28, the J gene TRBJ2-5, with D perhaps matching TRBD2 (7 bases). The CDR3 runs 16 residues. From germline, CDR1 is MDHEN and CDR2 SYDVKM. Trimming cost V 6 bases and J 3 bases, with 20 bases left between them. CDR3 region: CASSTRRGGKKETQYF. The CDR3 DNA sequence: TGTGCCAGCAGCACTAGAAGGGGGGGCAAAAAAGAGACCCAGTACTTC.

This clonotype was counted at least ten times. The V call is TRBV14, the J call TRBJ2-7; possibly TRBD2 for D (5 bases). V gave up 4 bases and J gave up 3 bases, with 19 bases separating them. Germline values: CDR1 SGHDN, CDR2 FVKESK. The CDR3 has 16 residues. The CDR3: CASSLLNSGGGYEQYF. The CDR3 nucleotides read TGTGCCAGCAGCCTATTAAACAGCGGAGGTGGCTACGAGCAGTACTTC.

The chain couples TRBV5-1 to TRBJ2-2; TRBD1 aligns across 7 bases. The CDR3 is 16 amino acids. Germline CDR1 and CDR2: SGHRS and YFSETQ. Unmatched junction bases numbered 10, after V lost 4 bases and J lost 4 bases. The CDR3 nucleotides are TGCGCCAGCAGCCCTCTTATGACAGGGTCCACCGGGGAGCTGTTTTTT. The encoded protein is CASSPLMTGSTGELFF.

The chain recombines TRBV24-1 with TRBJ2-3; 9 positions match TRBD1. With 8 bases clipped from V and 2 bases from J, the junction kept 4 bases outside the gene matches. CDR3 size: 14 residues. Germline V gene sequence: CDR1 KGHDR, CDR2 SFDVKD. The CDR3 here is CATTGDRDTDTQYF. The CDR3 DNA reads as TGTGCCACCACTGGGGACAGGGACACAGATACGCAGTATTTT.

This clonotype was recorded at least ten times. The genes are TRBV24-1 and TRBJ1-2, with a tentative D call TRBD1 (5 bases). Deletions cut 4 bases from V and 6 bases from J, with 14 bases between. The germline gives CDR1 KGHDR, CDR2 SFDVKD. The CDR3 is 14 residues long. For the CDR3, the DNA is TGTGCCACCAGTGACACCGGGACGGGAGATGGCTACACCTTC. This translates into CATSDTGTGDGYTF.

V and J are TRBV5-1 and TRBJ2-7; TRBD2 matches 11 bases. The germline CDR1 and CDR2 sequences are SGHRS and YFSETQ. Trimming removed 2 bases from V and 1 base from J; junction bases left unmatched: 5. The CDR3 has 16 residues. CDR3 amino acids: CASSLDTSGRSYEQYF. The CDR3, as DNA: TGCGCCAGCAGCTTAGACACTAGCGGGAGATCCTACGAGCAGTACTTC.

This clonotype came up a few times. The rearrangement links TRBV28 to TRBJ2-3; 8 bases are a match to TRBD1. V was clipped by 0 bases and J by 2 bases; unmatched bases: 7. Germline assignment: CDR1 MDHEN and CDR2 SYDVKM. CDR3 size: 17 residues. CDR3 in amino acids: CASSLWGTGAVTDTQYF. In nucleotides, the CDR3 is TGTGCCAGCAGTTTATGGGGGACAGGAGCCGTCACAGATACGCAGTATTTT. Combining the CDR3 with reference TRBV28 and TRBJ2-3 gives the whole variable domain DVKVTQSSRYLVKRTGEKVFLECVQDMDHENMFWYRQDPGLGLRLIYFSYDVKMKEKGDIPEGYSVSREKKERFSLILESASTNQTSMYLCASSLWGTGAVTDTQYFGPGTRLTVL.

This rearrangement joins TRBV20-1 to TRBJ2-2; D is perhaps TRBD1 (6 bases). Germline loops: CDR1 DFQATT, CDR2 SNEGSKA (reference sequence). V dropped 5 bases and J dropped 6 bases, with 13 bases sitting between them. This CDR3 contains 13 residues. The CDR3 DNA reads TGCAGTGCTTCACAGGGTTTTCCCGGGGAGCTGTTTTTT. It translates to CSASQGFPGELFF.

The CDR3 coding sequence is TGTGCCAGCAGCTTGACGGTTGATCAGCCCCAGCATTTT. Translation: CASSLTVDQPQHF. The V call is TRBV7-9, the J call TRBJ1-5; D unclear. Germline lookup yields CDR1 SEHNR and CDR2 FQNEAQ (reference sequence). The CDR3 is made up of 13 amino acids. Trimming shortened V by 3 bases and J by 5 bases, and 8 bases separated the two germline ends.

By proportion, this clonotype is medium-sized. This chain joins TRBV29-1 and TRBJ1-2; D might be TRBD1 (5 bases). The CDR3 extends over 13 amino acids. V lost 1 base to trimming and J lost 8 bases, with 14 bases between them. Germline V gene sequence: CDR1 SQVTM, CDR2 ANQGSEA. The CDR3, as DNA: TGCAGCGTTGAAGTAGGGGCAGCCCGGGGCTACACCTTC. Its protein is CSVEVGAARGYTF.

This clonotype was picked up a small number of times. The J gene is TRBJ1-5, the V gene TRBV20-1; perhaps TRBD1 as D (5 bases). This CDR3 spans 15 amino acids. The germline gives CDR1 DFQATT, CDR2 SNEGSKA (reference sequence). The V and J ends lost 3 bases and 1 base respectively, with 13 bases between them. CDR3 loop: CSASRGSQSNQPQHF. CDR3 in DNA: TGCAGTGCTAGTCGGGGGTCTCAGAGCAATCAGCCCCAGCATTTT.

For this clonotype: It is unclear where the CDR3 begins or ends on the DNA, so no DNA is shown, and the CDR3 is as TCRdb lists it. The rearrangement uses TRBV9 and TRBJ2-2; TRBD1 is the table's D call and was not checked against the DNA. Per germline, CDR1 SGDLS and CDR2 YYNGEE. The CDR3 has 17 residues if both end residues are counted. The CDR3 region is CASSVASGQGSTGELFF.

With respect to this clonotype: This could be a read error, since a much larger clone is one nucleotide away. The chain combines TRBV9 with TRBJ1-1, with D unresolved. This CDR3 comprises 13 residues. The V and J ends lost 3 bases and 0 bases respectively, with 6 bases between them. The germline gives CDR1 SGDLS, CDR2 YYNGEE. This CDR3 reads CASSAQMNTEAFF. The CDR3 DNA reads TGTGCCAGCAGCGCTCAGATGAACACTGAAGCTTTCTTT. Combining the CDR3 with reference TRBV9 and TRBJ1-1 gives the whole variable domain DSGVTQTPKHLITATGQRVTLRCSPRSGDLSVYWYQQSLDQGLQFLIQYYNGEERAKGNILERFSAQQFPDLHSELNLSSLELGDSALYFCASSAQMNTEAFFGQGTRLTVV.

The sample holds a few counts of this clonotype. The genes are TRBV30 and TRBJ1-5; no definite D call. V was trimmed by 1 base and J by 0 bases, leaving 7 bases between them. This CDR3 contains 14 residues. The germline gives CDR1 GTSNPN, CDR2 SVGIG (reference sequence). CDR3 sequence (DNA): TGTGCCTGGAGTGGGCTTACTAGCAATCAGCCCCAGCATTTT. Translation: CAWSGLTSNQPQHF.

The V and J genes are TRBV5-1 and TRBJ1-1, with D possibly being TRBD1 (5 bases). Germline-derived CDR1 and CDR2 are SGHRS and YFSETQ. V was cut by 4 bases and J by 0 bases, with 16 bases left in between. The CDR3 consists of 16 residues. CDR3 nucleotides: TGCGCCAGCAGCGGGGACCATTCAAGCATGAACACTGAAGCTTTCTTT. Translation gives CASSGDHSSMNTEAFF.